A selection of T cell receptor beta chains follows, all from one sample in a study of blood T cell repertoires in COVID-19. TCRdb's copy holds only in-frame clones and misses some; the assay was immunoSEQ multiplex PCR. The data contain around 480,000 clones, about 85% of them singletons. The specimen was PBMCs or T cells enriched from blood (not recorded which). The receptors originated from a woman aged 18-29 years who had recovered from COVID-19. The CDR3 runs from the conserved cysteine through the conserved F or W. Fields, in order: clone size, D gene, V gene, J gene, CDR3 DNA, CDR3 protein. The D gene is left open where the match is weak. Expanded clones get a size class; other rows say once, few or many, or leave the size out.

>.|.|TRBV11-2|TRBJ2-5
TGTGCCAGCAGCCGTCATTCGAGGAGGGAATTGAAGACCCAGTACTTC
CASSRHSRRELKTQYF
>few|.|TRBV28|TRBJ1-3
TGTGCCAGCAGTTTGTCCGGGGGGCACGGAAACACCATATATTTT
CASSLSGGHGNTIYF
>.|.|TRBV15|TRBJ2-1
TGTGCCACCGCCGGGTTATCCTCCTACAATGAGCAGTTCTTC
CATAGLSSYNEQFF
>.|.|TRBV5-8|TRBJ1-1
TGTGCCAGCAGCTTCGTAGGGGGAGCTGAAGCTTTCTTT
CASSFVGGAEAFF
>.|TRBD2|TRBV6-5|TRBJ2-2
TGTGCCAGCACGACTAGCGGGCGCGGGGAGCTGTTTTTT
CASTTSGRGELFF
>.|.|TRBV18|TRBJ2-2
TGTGCCAGCTCATTAGGACAGAACACCGGGGAGCTGTTTTTT
CASSLGQNTGELFF
>few|TRBD1|TRBV19|TRBJ1-6
TGTGCCAGTATGGACAGACAGGGAATTACGAATTCACCCCTCCACTTT
CASMDRQGITNSPLHF
>few|.|TRBV7-8|TRBJ1-6
TGTGCCAGCAGCTCCACTACCGGACATGATTCACCCCTCCACTTT
CASSSTTGHDSPLHF
>.|.|TRBV10-3|TRBJ1-2
TGTGCCATCAAAGGGGCCCCTTCGGGGGGTGATACCTATGGCTACACCTTC
CAIKGAPSGGDTYGYTF
>.|.|TRBV7-2|TRBJ2-5
TGTGCCAGCCGGCTCACCAGGTCGAGTGAGACCCAGTACTTC
CASRLTRSSETQYF
>.|.|TRBV11-2|TRBJ2-1
TGTGCCAGCAGCCTAGGGGGGGCAGGGGGTAGTTATGAGCAGTTCTTC
CASSLGGAGGSYEQFF
>.|.|TRBV5-1|TRBJ2-7
TGCGCCAGCAGCCTATCGGGTTACGAGCAGTACTTC
CASSLSGYEQYF
>once|TRBD2|TRBV19|TRBJ2-5
TGTGCCAGTAGCCCTCGGGGGGGATTACAAGAGACCCAGTACTTC
CASSPRGGLQETQYF
>.|.|TRBV5-1|TRBJ1-1
TGCGCCAGCAGCTCGGGGGGAATGAACACTGAAGCTTTCTTT
CASSSGGMNTEAFF
>few|.|TRBV11-3|TRBJ1-2
TGTGCCAGCAGGATCACCGCGGCGATCTATGGCTACACCTTC
CASRITAAIYGYTF
>.|.|TRBV6-5|TRBJ1-1
TGTGCCACTCCCAAGGGGGGGGTCTCGAACACTGAAGCTTTCTTT
CATPKGGVSNTEAFF
>.|.|TRBV7-9|TRBJ1-1
TGTGCCAGCAGTCGAGCGGGGGGGACCATGGCCCCTGAAGCTTTCTTT
CASSRAGGTMAPEAFF
>.|.|TRBV24-1|TRBJ2-1
TGTGCCACCAGTGACCCCAGGGGGGCGGGCAATGAGCAGTTCTTC
CATSDPRGAGNEQFF
>.|TRBD2|TRBV7-9|TRBJ2-2
TGTGCCAGCAGCTTAGAAAGGACTAGCCTGAACACCGGGGAGCTGTTTTTT
CASSLERTSLNTGELFF
>.|TRBD1|TRBV7-9|TRBJ2-5
TGTGCCAGCAGCCTGACCCCCGGGACAGGGCGAGAGACCCAGTACTTC
CASSLTPGTGRETQYF
>once|TRBD2|TRBV25-1|TRBJ2-5
TGTGCCAGCAGTGAATTAAGGGCTAGCGGGGGGGGAACCCAGTACTTC
CASSELRASGGGTQYF
>.|.|TRBV28|TRBJ2-2
TGTGCCAGCCTCACCTTCAGGGTGCCCCCCTACACCGGGGAGCTGTTTTTT
CASLTFRVPPYTGELFF
>.|TRBD1|TRBV5-4|TRBJ2-3
TGTGCCAGCAGCTGGCCGACAGGGTCAGATACGCAGTATTTT
CASSWPTGSDTQYF
>.|.|TRBV4-1|TRBJ1-6
TGCGCCAGCAGCCAAGTGGGGGCCCGATTCAATTCACCCCTCCACTTT
CASSQVGARFNSPLHF
>.|TRBD1|TRBV15|TRBJ1-2
TGTGCCACCAGCAGAGATTTGAGGGACAGGGATGATGGCTACACCTTC
CATSRDLRDRDDGYTF
>.|.|TRBV5-1|TRBJ1-3
TGCGCCAGCAGCTTGACGGGGGACTCTGGAAACACCATATATTTT
CASSLTGDSGNTIYF
>.|TRBD1|TRBV6-1|TRBJ1-1
TGTGCCAGCAGTGAAGGATTTCAGGGGGGAGTTGAAGCTTTCTTT
CASSEGFQGGVEAFF
>.|.|TRBV19|TRBJ2-1
TGTGCCAGTAGTCTTGGGGGGGCCTCCTACAATGAGCAGTTCTTC
CASSLGGASYNEQFF
>many|.|TRBV3-1/TRBV3-2|TRBJ2-2
TGTGCCAGCCGTGCCCGGGCGAACACCGGGGAGCTGTTTTTT
CASRARANTGELFF
>.|.|TRBV5-1|TRBJ1-6
TGCGCCAGCACGCGGGACGGGGATTCACCCCTCCACTTT
CASTRDGDSPLHF
>.|TRBD1|TRBV30|TRBJ1-2
TGTGCCTGGAGTAGGGGGCAGGGCATAAACTATGGCTACACCTTC
CAWSRGQGINYGYTF
>.|.|TRBV11-2|TRBJ1-4
TGTGCCAGCAGCTTCCAGGGGTTTAATGAAAAACTGTTTTTT
CASSFQGFNEKLFF
>.|.|TRBV5-1|TRBJ2-7
TGCGCCAGCAGTGACGGAGGGAGATATCCCTACGAGCAGTACTTC
CASSDGGRYPYEQYF
>.|TRBD1|TRBV2|TRBJ1-2
TGTGCCAGCAGTAAAACAGGGGGCGGCTACACCTTC
CASSKTGGGYTF
>.|.|TRBV12-3/TRBV12-4|TRBJ1-1
TGTGCCAGCAGTTTCGAGGTGAACACTGAAGCTTTCTTT
CASSFEVNTEAFF
>.|.|TRBV6-5|TRBJ1-5
TGTGCCAGCAGCGCCTCGAGGTATCAGCCCCAGCATTTT
CASSASRYQPQHF
>few|.|TRBV20-1|TRBJ2-7
TGCAGTGCTGGACACTACGAGCAGTACTTC
CSAGHYEQYF
>.|.|TRBV7-9|TRBJ1-6
TGTGCCAGCAGCTTAGAAGGGGGAGATAATTCACCCCTCCACTTT
CASSLEGGDNSPLHF
>.|.|TRBV12-3/TRBV12-4|TRBJ1-2
TGTGCCAGCAGGGGGGAGGATGGCTACACCTTC
CASRGEDGYTF
>.|.|TRBV2|TRBJ1-4
TGTGCCAGCATTGGGGGCACTAATGAAAAACTGTTTTTT
CASIGGTNEKLFF
>.|.|TRBV28|TRBJ2-1
TGTGCCGGGGGACGGACAGCGAGCTCCTACAATGAGCAGTTCTTC
CAGGRTASSYNEQFF
>.|.|TRBV4-1|TRBJ1-6
TGCGCCAGCAGTCCCGGCTCCTATAATTCACCCCTCCACTTT
CASSPGSYNSPLHF
>few|TRBD2|TRBV28|TRBJ2-7
TGTGCCAGCAGTTCGGGACTAGCGGGTTCCTACGAGCAGTACTTC
CASSSGLAGSYEQYF
>.|TRBD2|TRBV4-1|TRBJ2-5
TGCGCCAGCAGCCATTGCGGACTAGCGGTTCTTAAAGAGACCCAGTACTTC
CASSHCGLAVLKETQYF